This TCR beta chain was captured by sequencing in a study of Ad26.COV2.S vaccination and SARS-CoV-2 variants. Study summary: Dosing was one shot or two shots 56 days apart.

Points on this clone: The antigen remains undetermined.

The assay was immunoSEQ multiplex PCR, and TCRdb's table has in-frame clones only and misses some. The sample has about 410,000 clones, roughly 90% seen once. V was cut by 5 bases and J by 1 base, with 15 bases left in between. CDR3 length: 16 residues. CDR1 LNHDA and CDR2 SQIVND come from the germline V gene (reference sequence). Study outcomes and limitations: TCR breadth and depth analyses may have underestimated total T cell responses.

Described treatment: some 20 received Ad26.COV2.S at low or high dose, single or two shots; a few received placebo; per-sample allocation not given. Sampling happened 63 days after the first vaccine or placebo injection. It was an adult aged 18-55 years in Boston who was the donor. The clonotype originates from a person aged 18 to 65 who received the Ad26.COV2.S COVID-19 vaccine or a placebo. Sequencing was performed on peripheral blood, taken in a trial of Ad26.COV2.S vaccine versus placebo. The chain employs TRBV19 and TRBJ1-5; D is undetermined. The CDR3 here is CASSLRSGPSNQPQHF. CDR3 in DNA: TGTGCCAGTAGTCTCCGTTCGGGTCCAAGCAATCAGCCCCAGCATTTT.